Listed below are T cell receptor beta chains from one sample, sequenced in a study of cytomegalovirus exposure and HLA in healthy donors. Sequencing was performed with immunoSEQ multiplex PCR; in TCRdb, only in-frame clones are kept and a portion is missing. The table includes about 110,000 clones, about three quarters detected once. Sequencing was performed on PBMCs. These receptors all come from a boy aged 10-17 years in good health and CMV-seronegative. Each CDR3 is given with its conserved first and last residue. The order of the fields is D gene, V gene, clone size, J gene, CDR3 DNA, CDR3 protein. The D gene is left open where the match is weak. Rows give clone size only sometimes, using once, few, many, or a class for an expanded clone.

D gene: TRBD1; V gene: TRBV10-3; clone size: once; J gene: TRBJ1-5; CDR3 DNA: TGTGCCATCAGTGCCGGGACAGGGGTTGTTAGCAATCAGCCCCAGCATTTT; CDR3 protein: CAISAGTGVVSNQPQHF
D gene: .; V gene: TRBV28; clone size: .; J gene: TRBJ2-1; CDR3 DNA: TGTGCCAGCATCCCCGGGGGGCGGCAGAACGATGAGCAGTTCTTC; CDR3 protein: CASIPGGRQNDEQFF
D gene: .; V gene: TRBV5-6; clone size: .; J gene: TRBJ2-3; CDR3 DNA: TGTGCCAGCAGCTTAGCCTTTAGTGTCACAGATACGCAGTATTTT; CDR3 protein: CASSLAFSVTDTQYF
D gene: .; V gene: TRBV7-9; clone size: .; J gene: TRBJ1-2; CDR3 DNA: TGTGCCAGCAGCTCAGGGGTGGGGAGCCGCTATGGCTACACCTTC; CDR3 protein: CASSSGVGSRYGYTF
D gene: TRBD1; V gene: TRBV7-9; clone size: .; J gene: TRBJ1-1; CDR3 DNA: TGTGCCAGCAGCCGACTCGGACAGGGGGCCACGAGAGGGACTGAAGCTTTCTTT; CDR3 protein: CASSRLGQGATRGTEAFF
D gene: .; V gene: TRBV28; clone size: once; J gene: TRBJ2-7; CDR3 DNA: TGTGCCAGCAGGGGGCCGATATACGAGCAGTACTTC; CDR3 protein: CASRGPIYEQYF
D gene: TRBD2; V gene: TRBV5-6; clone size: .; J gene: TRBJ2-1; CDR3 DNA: TGTGCCAGCACCCTAGGACTAGCTGAAGATGAGCAGTTCTTC; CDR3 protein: CASTLGLAEDEQFF
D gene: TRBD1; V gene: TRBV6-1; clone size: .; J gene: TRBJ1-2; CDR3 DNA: TGTGCCAGCAGTGAAAAGGGGGCATATGGCTACACCTTC; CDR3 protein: CASSEKGAYGYTF
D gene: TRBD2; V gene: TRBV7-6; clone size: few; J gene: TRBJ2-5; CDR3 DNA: TGTGCCAGCAGCTTTTCAGCGGGGGGCCGGGTGAGCCAGTACTTC; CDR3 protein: CASSFSAGGRVSQYF
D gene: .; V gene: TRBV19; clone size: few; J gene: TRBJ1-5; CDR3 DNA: TGTGCCAGTAGTATGAGGACAGACAATCAGCCCCAGCATTTT; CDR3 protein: CASSMRTDNQPQHF
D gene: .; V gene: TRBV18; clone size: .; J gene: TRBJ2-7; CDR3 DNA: TGTGCCAGCTCGCCGAAGGAGGGCCCGACCTACGAGCAGTACTTC; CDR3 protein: CASSPKEGPTYEQYF
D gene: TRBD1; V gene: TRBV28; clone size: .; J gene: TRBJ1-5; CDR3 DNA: TGTGCCAGCAGTTTATGGGACAGGGGACGGGGGCAGCCCCAGCATTTT; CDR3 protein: CASSLWDRGRGQPQHF
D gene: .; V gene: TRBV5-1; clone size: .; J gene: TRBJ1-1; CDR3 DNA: TGCGCCAGCAGCACGGACAGCATTAACACTGAAGCTTTCTTT; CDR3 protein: CASSTDSINTEAFF
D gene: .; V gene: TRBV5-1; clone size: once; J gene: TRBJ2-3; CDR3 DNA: TGCGCCAGCAGCTTGTACAGTATGGGCACAGATACGCAGTATTTT; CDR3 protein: CASSLYSMGTDTQYF
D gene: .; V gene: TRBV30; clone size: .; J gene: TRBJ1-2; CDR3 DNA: TGTGCCTGGGGTAGAAGCTATGGCTACACCTTC; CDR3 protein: CAWGRSYGYTF
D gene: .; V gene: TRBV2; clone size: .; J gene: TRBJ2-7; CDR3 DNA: TGTGCCAGTACGGGACTTACCTACGAGCAGTACTTC; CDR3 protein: CASTGLTYEQYF
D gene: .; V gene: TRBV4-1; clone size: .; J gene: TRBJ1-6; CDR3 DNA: TGCGCCAGCAGTACAGGGATGGATAATTCACCCCTCCACTTT; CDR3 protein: CASSTGMDNSPLHF
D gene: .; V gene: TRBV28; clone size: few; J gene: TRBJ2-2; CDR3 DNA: TGTGCCAGCAGTTTACGGAGGGACAGTGGCGGTGCCACCGGGGAGCTGTTTTTT; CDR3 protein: CASSLRRDSGGATGELFF
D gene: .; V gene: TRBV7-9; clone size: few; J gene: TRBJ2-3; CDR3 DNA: TGTGCCAGCAGCTTGCGTTTAGATACGCAGTATTTT; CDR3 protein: CASSLRLDTQYF
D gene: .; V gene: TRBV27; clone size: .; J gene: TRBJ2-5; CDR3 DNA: TGTGCCAGCAGTTTATTAGGAGAGCAAGAGACCCAGTACTTC; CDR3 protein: CASSLLGEQETQYF
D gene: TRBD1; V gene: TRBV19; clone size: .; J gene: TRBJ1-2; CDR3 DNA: TGTGCCAGTAGTATACGAGCAGGGGGCGCCGATGGCTACACCTTC; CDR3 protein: CASSIRAGGADGYTF
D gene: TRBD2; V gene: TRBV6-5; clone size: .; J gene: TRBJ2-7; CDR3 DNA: TGTGCCAGCAGTTACACAGGGACTAGTTATGACGAGCAGTACTTC; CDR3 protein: CASSYTGTSYDEQYF
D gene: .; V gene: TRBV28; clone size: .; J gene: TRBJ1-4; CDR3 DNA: TGTGCCAGCAGTTTAACGTCGGGTGAAAAACTGTTTTTT; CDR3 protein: CASSLTSGEKLFF
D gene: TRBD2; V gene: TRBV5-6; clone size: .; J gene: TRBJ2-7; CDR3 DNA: TGTGCCAGCAGCTTCGGGTCTGCGGGAGACAACTACGAGCAGTACTTC; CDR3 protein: CASSFGSAGDNYEQYF
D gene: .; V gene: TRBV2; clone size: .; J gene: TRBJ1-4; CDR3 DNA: TGTGCCAGCAGTGATCAGGGAAGGGAAAAACTGTTTTTT; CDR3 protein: CASSDQGREKLFF
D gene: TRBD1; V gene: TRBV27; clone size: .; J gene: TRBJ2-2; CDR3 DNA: TGTGCCAGCAGTTTCCGAGGGGGCTTAGGGGAGCTGTTTTTT; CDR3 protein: CASSFRGGLGELFF
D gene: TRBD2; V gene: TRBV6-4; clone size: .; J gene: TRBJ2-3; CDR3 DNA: TGTGCCAGCAGTGACTCGGGGGGGACCACAGATACGCAGTATTTT; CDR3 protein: CASSDSGGTTDTQYF
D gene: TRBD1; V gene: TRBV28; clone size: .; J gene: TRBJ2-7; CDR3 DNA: TGTGCCAGCAGACCTGCCGGGACAGGAATCTTCGGACAGTACTTC; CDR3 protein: CASRPAGTGIFGQYF
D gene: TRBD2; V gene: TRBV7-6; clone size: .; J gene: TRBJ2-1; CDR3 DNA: TGTGCCAGCAGCCTACGACTAGCGGGGAACAATGAGCAGTTCTTC; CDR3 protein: CASSLRLAGNNEQFF
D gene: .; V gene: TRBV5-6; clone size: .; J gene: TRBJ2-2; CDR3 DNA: TGTGCCAGCAGTCAGCCGGGTGGGAGAGCAAACACCGGGGAGCTGTTTTTT; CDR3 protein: CASSQPGGRANTGELFF
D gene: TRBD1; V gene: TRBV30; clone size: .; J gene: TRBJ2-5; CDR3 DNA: TGTGCCTGGAGTGTACTCCAGACAGGGGGGGAGACCCAGTACTTC; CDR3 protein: CAWSVLQTGGETQYF